Below, 20 T cell receptor beta chains from the same sample are listed, as sequenced in a study of T cells in Graves' hyperthyroidism and ophthalmopathy. The CDR3 regions of TCR beta were amplified from RNA transcripts. In the first-round RT-PCR of the TCR CDR3, the HTBI primer set was used. TCRdb used MiXCR to reprocess the multiplex PCR reads, holding one entry per CDR3 protein. The top ten clones hold roughly a sixth of a sample with almost 350,000 distinct CDR3 sequences, 15% to 20% of them seen once. Sequenced material: blood. The receptor set was obtained from a middle-aged woman with Graves' ophthalmopathy.

This clonotype was seen ten or more times. The chain combines TRBV20-1 with TRBJ1-2, with a weak D call TRBD1 (6 bases). The V end lost 4 bases, the J end lost 1 base, and 16 bases lay between the germline ends. This CDR3 is 15 amino acids long. Germline V gene data show CDR1 as DFQATT and CDR2 as SNEGSKA (reference sequence). The CDR3 loop is CSATPRGAGNYGYTF. The CDR3 DNA sequence: TGCAGTGCTACGCCCCGGGGGGCTGGTAACTATGGCTACACCTTC.

This clonotype has a count of ten or more. The gene calls are TRBV28 and TRBJ1-1, with D maybe TRBD1 (6 bases). This CDR3 contains 13 residues. The ends were cut back, 5 bases at V and 3 bases at J, with 10 bases in the middle. Looked up from germline, CDR1 is MDHEN and CDR2 is SYDVKM. CDR3 sequence reads: CASSLNRDTEAFF. In DNA, the CDR3 is TGTGCCAGCAGTCTTAACAGGGACACTGAAGCTTTCTTT.

This clonotype was counted ten times or more. The rearrangement links TRBV30 to TRBJ2-2, with D possibly matching TRBD2 (6 bases). The CDR3 extends over 13 amino acids. Trimming removed 2 bases at V and 5 bases at J, with 9 bases between. Germline CDR1 reads GTSNPN; CDR2 reads SVGIG (reference sequence). The CDR3 nucleotides read TGTGCCTGGAGTTTCGGGGGAACCGGGGAGCTGTTTTTT. Protein: CAWSFGGTGELFF.

This clonotype was counted many times. This rearrangement joins TRBV5-1 to TRBJ1-6, with TRBD1 as a possible D gene (6 bases). The germline V gene encodes CDR1 SGHRS and CDR2 YFSETQ. The CDR3 runs 15 residues. V lost 0 bases and J lost 10, with 14 bases in between. The CDR3 protein is CASSLDEGGRSPLHF. For the CDR3, the DNA is TGCGCCAGCAGCTTGGATGAGGGGGGAAGGTCACCCCTCCACTTT.

This clonotype has at least ten counts. The chain has TRBV7-3 and TRBJ1-1; D might be TRBD1 (6 bases). The CDR3 has 14 amino acids. V was clipped by 5 bases and J by 1 base, with 11 bases between them. Germline lookup yields CDR1 SGHTA and CDR2 FQGTGA. CDR3 loop: CASSPRGPNTEAFF. The CDR3, as DNA: TGTGCCAGCAGCCCCAGGGGACCGAACACTGAAGCTTTCTTT.

The sample holds many counts of this clonotype. The gene calls are TRBV10-3 and TRBJ2-7; 9 bases match TRBD2. Germline values: CDR1 ENHRY, CDR2 SYGVKD. After removal of 0 bases from V and 1 base from J, the junction contained 10 bases not matched to a gene. This CDR3 spans 18 amino acids. The CDR3 sequence is CAISESTVLAGSSYEQYF. Written as DNA, the CDR3 is TGTGCCATCAGTGAGTCGACTGTACTAGCGGGTTCGTCCTACGAGCAGTACTTC.

As concerns this clonotype: A clone one base away is much larger, so this may be a read error. The V and J genes are TRBV2 and TRBJ2-7; D is unclear. Germline V gene lookup returns CDR1 SNHLY and CDR2 FYNNEI. V lost 10 bases and J 3 bases, leaving 16 bases between the germline ends. The CDR3 contains 13 residues. CDR3 nucleotide sequence: TGTGCCACCACTCGGCAAGGGATCTACGAGCAGTACTTC. It yields the protein CATTRQGIYEQYF.

This clonotype was recorded many times. V and J are TRBV30 and TRBJ1-3; D not resolved. Between the trimmed V and J ends, which lost 6 bases and 4 bases, there was a span of 7 bases. CDR1 and CDR2 (germline): GTSNPN, SVGIG (reference sequence). This CDR3 is built from 11 residues. This CDR3 reads CACRPGNTIYF. The CDR3 DNA is TGTGCCTGCCGACCAGGAAACACCATATATTTT.

This clonotype came up many times. V is TRBV28 and J is TRBJ2-1; tentatively, D is TRBD2 (5 bases). The CDR3 is 14 residues long. V gave up 5 bases and J gave up 4 bases, with 12 bases separating them. CDR1 and CDR2 from the germline V gene are MDHEN and SYDVKM. The CDR3 sequence is CASSILAPYNEQFF. CDR3 nucleotide sequence: TGTGCCAGCAGTATCCTAGCCCCATACAATGAGCAGTTCTTC.

As DNA, the CDR3 is TGTGCCAGCAGTGATGTAACTAGCGGATACCAAGAGACCCAGTACTTC. Its protein product is CASSDVTSGYQETQYF. V usage is TRBV2 and J usage is TRBJ2-5; 8 bases map to TRBD2. V shed 3 bases and J 0 bases; nucleotides not matched to a gene: 6. The CDR3 is made up of 16 amino acids. Germline V gene sequence: CDR1 SNHLY, CDR2 FYNNEI.

V and J are TRBV30 and TRBJ1-2, with no clear D. This CDR3 has 14 residues. Germline CDR1 reads GTSNPN; CDR2 reads SVGIG (reference sequence). V lost 0 bases to trimming and J lost 0 bases, with 8 bases between them. The CDR3 bases are TGTGCCTGGAGTGTACACAGAACTAACTATGGCTACACCTTC. Translating it yields CAWSVHRTNYGYTF. Combining the CDR3 with reference TRBV30 and TRBJ1-2 gives the whole variable domain SQTIHQWPATLVQPVGSPLSLECTVEGTSNPNLYWYRQAAGRGLQLLFYSVGIGQISSEVPQNLSASRPQDRQFILSSKKLLLSDSGFYLCAWSVHRTNYGYTFGSGTRLTVV.

The chain uses TRBV28 and TRBJ2-7; D perhaps matches TRBD1 (5 bases). This CDR3 has 14 residues. The V gene's germline CDR1 is MDHEN and CDR2 SYDVKM. V lost 3 bases to trimming and J lost 2 bases, with 11 bases between them. CDR3 in amino acids: CASSFLGRAYEQYF. CDR3 sequence (DNA): TGTGCCAGCAGTTTTTTAGGCAGGGCCTACGAGCAGTACTTC.

Remarks on this clonotype: A much larger clone sits a single nucleotide away, making a read error possible. The J gene is TRBJ2-7, the V gene TRBV30; D gene unclear. Germline loops: CDR1 GTSNPN, CDR2 SVGIG (reference sequence). The length of the CDR3 is 12 residues. The CDR3 DNA reads TGTGCCTGGAGTCCCCTATCCTACGAGCATTACTTC. Translated, it gives CAWSPLSYEHYF.

The chain recombines TRBV11-2 with TRBJ2-5, with TRBD1 matching 8 bases. CDR3 length: 15 amino acids. Germline V gene sequence: CDR1 SGHAT, CDR2 FQNNGV. The junction had 8 bases not matched to a gene; V was cut back by 1 base and J by 7 bases. The CDR3 loop reads CASSLGNRGEGTQYF. The CDR3 DNA reads as TGTGCCAGCAGCTTAGGAAACAGGGGGGAAGGGACCCAGTACTTC.

This clonotype was picked up a small number of times. The chain joins TRBV14 to TRBJ2-2, with 7 bases matching TRBD2. Per the germline V gene, CDR1 is SGHDN and CDR2 is FVKESK. CDR3 length equals 16 residues. V shed 1 base, J shed 4 bases, and the junction held 6 bases outside the gene matches. This chain's CDR3 is CASSQVSGTGTGELFF. The DNA for the CDR3 is TGTGCCAGCAGCCAAGTCAGCGGGACGGGCACCGGGGAGCTGTTTTTT. Full variable domain (rest looked up from reference TRBV14 and TRBJ2-2): EAGVTQFPSHSVIEKGQTVTLRCDPISGHDNLYWYRRVMGKEIKFLLHFVKESKQDESGMPNNRFLAERTGGTYSTLKVQPAELEDSGVYFCASSQVSGTGTGELFFGEGSRLTVL.

This clonotype was picked up a small number of times. V is TRBV4-3 and J is TRBJ2-7; no firm D call. Looked up from germline, CDR1 is LGHNA and CDR2 is YSLEER. The CDR3 runs to 14 residues. The V and J ends lost 1 base and 0 bases respectively, with 7 bases between them. The CDR3 DNA reads as TGCGCCAGCAGCCAAGCCCTATACTCCTACGAGCAGTACTTC. Protein sequence: CASSQALYSYEQYF.

This clonotype was counted ten times or more. The gene calls are TRBV7-8 and TRBJ2-3; D call uncertain. The CDR3 totals 11 residues. Germline lookup yields CDR1 SGHVS and CDR2 FQNEAQ. V lost 6 bases, J lost 1 base, and 2 bases lay in between. CDR3 region: CASRGTDTQYF. DNA of the CDR3: TGTGCCAGCAGGGGCACAGATACGCAGTATTTT.

In its sample, this clonotype was seen many times. J is TRBJ1-1 and V is TRBV28; TRBD1 agrees at 9 bases. From germline, CDR1 is MDHEN and CDR2 SYDVKM. The CDR3 totals 13 residues. The trim removed 7 bases at V and 5 bases at J, leaving 5 bases unmatched. CDR3 sequence reads: CASTVQGATEAFF. The CDR3 nucleotides read TGTGCCAGCACGGTACAGGGGGCAACTGAAGCTTTCTTT. Full variable domain (rest looked up from reference TRBV28 and TRBJ1-1): DVKVTQSSRYLVKRTGEKVFLECVQDMDHENMFWYRQDPGLGLRLIYFSYDVKMKEKGDIPEGYSVSREKKERFSLILESASTNQTSMYLCASTVQGATEAFFGQGTRLTVV.

This clonotype came up a few times. The chain has TRBV10-3 and TRBJ2-7, with 7 bases lining up with TRBD1. The V and J ends lost 4 bases and 1 base, in that order; junction bases with no gene match: 10. From germline, CDR1 is ENHRY and CDR2 SYGVKD. There are 16 residues in the CDR3. The CDR3: CAISAPPGQCSYEQYF. The CDR3 DNA sequence: TGTGCCATCAGTGCCCCACCGGGACAGTGTTCCTACGAGCAGTACTTC.

This clonotype was counted many times. The rearrangement links TRBV28 to TRBJ2-5; 9 bases are shared with TRBD1. The CDR3 extends over 16 amino acids. Germline trimming cut 2 bases from V and 7 bases from J; bases unmatched to any gene: 11. Looked up from germline, CDR1 is MDHEN and CDR2 is SYDVKM. The CDR3 nucleotides are TGTGCCAGCAGTTTACCCGGGACAGGGTTCCGTGGGACCCAGTACTTC. It is translated as CASSLPGTGFRGTQYF.